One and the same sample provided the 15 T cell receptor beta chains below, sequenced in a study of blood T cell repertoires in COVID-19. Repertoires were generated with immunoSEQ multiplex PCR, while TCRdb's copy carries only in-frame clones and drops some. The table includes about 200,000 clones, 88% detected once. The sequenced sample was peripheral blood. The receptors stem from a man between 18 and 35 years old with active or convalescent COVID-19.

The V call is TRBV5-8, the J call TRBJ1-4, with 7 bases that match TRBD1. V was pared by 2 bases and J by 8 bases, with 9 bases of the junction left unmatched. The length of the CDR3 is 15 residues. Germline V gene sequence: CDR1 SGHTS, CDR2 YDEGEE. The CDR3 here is CASSLRGRGQEKLFF. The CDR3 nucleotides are TGTGCCAGCAGCTTACGGGGAAGGGGGCAGGAAAAACTGTTTTTT.

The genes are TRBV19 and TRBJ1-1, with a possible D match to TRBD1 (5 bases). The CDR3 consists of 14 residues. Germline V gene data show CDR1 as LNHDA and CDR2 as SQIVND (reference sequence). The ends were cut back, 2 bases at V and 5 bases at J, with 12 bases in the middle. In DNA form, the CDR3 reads TGTGCCAGTAGTATAATGGGGGGTCCGACTGAAGCTTTCTTT. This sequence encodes CASSIMGGPTEAFF.

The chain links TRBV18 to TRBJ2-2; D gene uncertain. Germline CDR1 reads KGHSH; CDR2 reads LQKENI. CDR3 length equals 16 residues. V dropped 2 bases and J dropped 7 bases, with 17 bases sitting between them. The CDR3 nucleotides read TGTGCCAGCTCACCAGAGAGAGTACAGTCCGGCGGGGAGCTGTTTTTT. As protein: CASSPERVQSGGELFF.

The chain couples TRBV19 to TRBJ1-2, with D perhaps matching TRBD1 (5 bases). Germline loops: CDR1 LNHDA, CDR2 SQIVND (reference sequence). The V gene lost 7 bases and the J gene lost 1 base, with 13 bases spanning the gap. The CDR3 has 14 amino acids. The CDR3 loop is CASTMSGGNYGYTF. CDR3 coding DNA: TGTGCCAGTACCATGTCCGGGGGTAACTATGGCTACACCTTC.

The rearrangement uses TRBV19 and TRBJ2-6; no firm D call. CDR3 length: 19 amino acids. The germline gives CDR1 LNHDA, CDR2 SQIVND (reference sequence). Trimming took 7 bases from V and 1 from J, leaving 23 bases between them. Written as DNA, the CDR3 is TGTGCCAGTAACCTAATATATGAGGAAGCGATGTCTGGGGCCAACGTCCTGACTTTC. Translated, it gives CASNLIYEEAMSGANVLTF. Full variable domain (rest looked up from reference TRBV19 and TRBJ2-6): DGGITQSPKYLFRKEGQNVTLSCEQNLNHDAMYWYRQDPGQGLRLIYYSQIVNDFQKGDIAEGYSVSREKKESFPLTVTSAQKNPTAFYLCASNLIYEEAMSGANVLTFGAGSRLTVL.

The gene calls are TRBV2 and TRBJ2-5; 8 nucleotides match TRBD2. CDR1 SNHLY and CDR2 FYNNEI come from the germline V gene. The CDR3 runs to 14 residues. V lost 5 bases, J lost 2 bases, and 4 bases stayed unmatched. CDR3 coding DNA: TGTGCCAGCAGTCCGACTAGCGTTCAAGAGACCCAGTACTTC. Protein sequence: CASSPTSVQETQYF.

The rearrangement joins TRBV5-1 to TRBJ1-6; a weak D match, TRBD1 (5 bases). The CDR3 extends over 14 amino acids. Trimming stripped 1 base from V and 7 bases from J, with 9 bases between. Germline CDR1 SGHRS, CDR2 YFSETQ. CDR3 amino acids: CASSLTGRNSPLHF. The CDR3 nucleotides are TGCGCCAGCAGCTTGACAGGACGGAATTCACCCCTCCACTTT. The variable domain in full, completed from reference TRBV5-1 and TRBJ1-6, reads KAGVTQTPRYLIKTRGQQVTLSCSPISGHRSVSWYQQTPGQGLQFLFEYFSETQRNKGNFPGRFSGRQFSNSRSEMNVSTLELGDSALYLCASSLTGRNSPLHFGNGTRLTVT.

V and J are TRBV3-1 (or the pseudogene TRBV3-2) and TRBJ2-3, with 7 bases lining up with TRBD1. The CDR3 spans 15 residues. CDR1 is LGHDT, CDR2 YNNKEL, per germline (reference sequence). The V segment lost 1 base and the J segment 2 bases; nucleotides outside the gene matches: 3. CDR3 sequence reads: CASSQGGQTTDTQYF. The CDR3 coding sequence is TGTGCCAGCAGCCAAGGGGGACAGACCACAGATACGCAGTATTTT.

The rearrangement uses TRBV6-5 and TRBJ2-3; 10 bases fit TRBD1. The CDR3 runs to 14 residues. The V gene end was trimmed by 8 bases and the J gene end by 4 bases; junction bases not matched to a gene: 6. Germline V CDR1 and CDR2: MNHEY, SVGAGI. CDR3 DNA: TGTGCCAGCTTTCGACAGGGGGCGCCAGATACGCAGTATTTT. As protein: CASFRQGAPDTQYF.

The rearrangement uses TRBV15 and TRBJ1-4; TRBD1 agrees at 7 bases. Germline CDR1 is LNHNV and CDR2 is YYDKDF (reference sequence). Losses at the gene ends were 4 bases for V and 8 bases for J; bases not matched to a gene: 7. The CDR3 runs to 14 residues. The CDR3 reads CATSTRQGLEKLFF. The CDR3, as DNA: TGTGCCACCAGCACGCGACAGGGTTTAGAAAAACTGTTTTTT.

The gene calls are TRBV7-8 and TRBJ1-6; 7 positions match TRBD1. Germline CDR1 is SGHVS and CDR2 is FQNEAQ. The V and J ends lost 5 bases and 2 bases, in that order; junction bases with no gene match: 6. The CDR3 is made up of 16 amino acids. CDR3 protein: CASSDQGTAYNSPLHF. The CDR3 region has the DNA TGTGCCAGCAGCGACCAAGGGACAGCCTATAATTCACCCCTCCACTTT.

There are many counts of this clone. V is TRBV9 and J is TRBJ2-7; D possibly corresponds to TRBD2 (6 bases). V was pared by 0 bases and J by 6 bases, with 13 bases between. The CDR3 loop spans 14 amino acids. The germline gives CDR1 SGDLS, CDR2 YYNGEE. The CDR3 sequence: CASSVDRAGSEQYF. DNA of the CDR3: TGTGCCAGCAGCGTAGATAGGGCGGGGAGCGAGCAGTACTTC.

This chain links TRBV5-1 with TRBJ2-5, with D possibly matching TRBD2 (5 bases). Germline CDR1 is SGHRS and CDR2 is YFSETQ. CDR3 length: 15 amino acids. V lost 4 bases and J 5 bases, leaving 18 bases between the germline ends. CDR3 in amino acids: CASSPALRGGETQYF. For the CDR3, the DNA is TGCGCCAGCAGCCCCGCGCTCCGGGGTGGTGAGACCCAGTACTTC.

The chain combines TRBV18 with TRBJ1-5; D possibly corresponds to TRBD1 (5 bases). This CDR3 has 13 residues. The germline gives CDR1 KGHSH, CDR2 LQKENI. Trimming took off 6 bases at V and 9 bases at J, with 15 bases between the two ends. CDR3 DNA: TGTGCCAGCTCCGACAGATCAGGGTGGCCCCAGCATTTT. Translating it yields CASSDRSGWPQHF.

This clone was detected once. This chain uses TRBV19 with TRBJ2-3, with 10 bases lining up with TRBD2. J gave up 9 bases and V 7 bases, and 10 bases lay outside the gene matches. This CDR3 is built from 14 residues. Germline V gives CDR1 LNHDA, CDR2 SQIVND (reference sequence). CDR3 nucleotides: TGTGCCAGTAAAAGCGGGGGGGCCTGGGGCACGCAGTATTTT. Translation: CASKSGGAWGTQYF.